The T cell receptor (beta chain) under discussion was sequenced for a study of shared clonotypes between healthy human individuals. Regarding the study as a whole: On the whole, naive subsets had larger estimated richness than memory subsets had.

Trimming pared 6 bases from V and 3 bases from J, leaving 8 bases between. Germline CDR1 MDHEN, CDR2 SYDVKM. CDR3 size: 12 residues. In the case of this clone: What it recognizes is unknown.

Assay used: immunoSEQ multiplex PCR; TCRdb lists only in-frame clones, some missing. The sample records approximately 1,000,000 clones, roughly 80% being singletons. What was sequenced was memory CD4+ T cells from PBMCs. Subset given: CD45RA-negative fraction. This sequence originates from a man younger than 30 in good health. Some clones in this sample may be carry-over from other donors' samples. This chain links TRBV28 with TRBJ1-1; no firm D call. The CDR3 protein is CASSTSYTEAFF. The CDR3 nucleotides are TGTGCCAGCAGCACTTCGTACACTGAAGCTTTCTTT.